The 23 T cell receptor beta chains in this list originate from one sample, sequenced in a study of T cells in Graves' hyperthyroidism and ophthalmopathy. RNA transcripts were the template for amplifying TCR beta CDR3 regions. TCR CDR3 regions were first amplified by RT-PCR with HTBI primers. TCRdb fed the multiplex PCR reads into MiXCR, producing one record per CDR3 protein. Of about 520,000 distinct CDR3 sequences listed, roughly a quarter were seen once; the top ten hold around 11%. What was sequenced was blood. Source of these receptors: a woman aged 30 to 39 with Graves' ophthalmopathy.

This clonotype was counted a few times. The chain carries TRBV5-1 and TRBJ2-7, with D possibly matching TRBD2 (6 bases). The V end was cut by 4 bases, the J end by 3 bases, with 17 bases between. Germline V CDR1 and CDR2: SGHRS, YFSETQ. The CDR3 covers 15 residues. The CDR3 sequence is CASSPQPGEVYEQYF. The CDR3 DNA follows: TGCGCCAGCAGCCCCCAGCCGGGAGAGGTCTACGAGCAGTACTTC.

This clonotype was picked up many times. This chain links TRBV27 with TRBJ2-7, with TRBD1 identical over 8 bases. Germline-derived CDR1 and CDR2 are MNHEY and SMNVEV (reference sequence). The CDR3 consists of 15 residues. Trimming removed 1 base from V and 2 bases from J; junction bases left unmatched: 4. The CDR3: CASSLWGQVPYEQYF. CDR3 nucleotides: TGTGCCAGCAGTTTATGGGGACAGGTTCCCTACGAGCAGTACTTC.

The rearrangement uses TRBV6-4 and TRBJ1-2, with D perhaps matching TRBD1 (5 bases). Germline V gene lookup returns CDR1 MRHNA and CDR2 SNTAGT. With 6 bases removed from V and 4 bases from J, the gap between germline ends came to 18 bases. The CDR3 is made up of 15 amino acids. CDR3 loop: CASSLSGDLSYGYTF. For the CDR3, the DNA is TGTGCCAGCAGCCTTTCGGGGGATCTTTCCTATGGCTACACCTTC.

The chain recombines TRBV28 with TRBJ2-5; D is ambiguous. V was shortened by 4 bases and J by 1 base, with 13 bases between the two germline ends. CDR1 is MDHEN and CDR2 is SYDVKM in the germline V gene. This CDR3 region has 15 residues. As DNA, the CDR3 is TGTGCCAGCAGTTCCCCCTTTGGGATCCAAGAGACCCAGTACTTC. Translating it yields CASSSPFGIQETQYF.

This clonotype was detected many times. The rearrangement uses TRBV6-5 and TRBJ1-2, with no clear D. Trimming took off 6 bases at V and 0 bases at J, with 11 bases between the two ends. The CDR3 length is 14 residues. From germline, CDR1 is MNHEY and CDR2 SVGAGI. Here the CDR3 reads CASSKGTTNYGYTF. CDR3 bases: TGTGCCAGCAGCAAGGGAACTACTAACTATGGCTACACCTTC.

Ten or more counts support this clonotype. V usage is TRBV4-1 and J usage is TRBJ1-3, with a possible D match to TRBD1 (6 bases). The CDR3 covers 15 residues. Germline V gives CDR1 MGHRA, CDR2 YSYEKL. V was clipped by 6 bases and J by 2 bases, with 14 bases between them. The CDR3 nucleotides read TGCGCCAGCAGTCTAATACCAGGGGCTGGAAACACCATATATTTT. Translated: CASSLIPGAGNTIYF.

This clonotype has a handful of counts. The J gene is TRBJ1-3, the V gene TRBV29-1; 10 nucleotides match TRBD1. J was trimmed by 1 base and V by 7 bases; bases with no gene match: 4. CDR1 is SQVTM and CDR2 is ANQGSEA in the germline V gene. This CDR3 spans 14 amino acids. The CDR3 DNA is TGCAGCGCCGAGGACAGGGGGTCTGGAAACACCATATATTTT. Amino acid sequence: CSAEDRGSGNTIYF. The complete variable domain, with remaining parts taken from reference TRBV29-1 and TRBJ1-3, reads SAVISQKPSRDICQRGTSLTIQCQVDSQVTMMFWYRQQPGQSLTLIATANQGSEATYESGFVIDKFPISRPNLTFSTLTVSNMSPEDSSIYLCSAEDRGSGNTIYFGEGSWLTVV.

V gene TRBV10-3 combines with J gene TRBJ2-7; D remains ambiguous. The CDR3 totals 15 residues. V was shortened by 9 bases and J by 2 bases, with 20 bases between the two germline ends. In germline, CDR1 is ENHRY, CDR2 SYGVKD. Here the CDR3 reads CAISSQTLGPYEQYF. The CDR3 nucleotides are TGTGCCATATCCTCCCAGACCCTAGGACCCTACGAGCAGTACTTC.

The table lists this clonotype with many counts. The junction differs from germline at one of its ends, possibly a read error. The chain is built from TRBV5-1 and TRBJ2-7; D ambiguous. The CDR3 extends over 13 amino acids. Germline V CDR1 and CDR2: SGHRS, YFSETQ. CDR3 loop: CASSLVDSYEQYF. The CDR3 region has the DNA TGTGCCAGCAGCTTAGTGGACTCCTACGAGCAGTACTTC.

This clonotype was counted many times. This rearrangement joins TRBV6-5 to TRBJ2-7; TRBD1 agrees at 9 bases. The CDR3 has 17 amino acids. The V segment lost 0 bases and the J segment 5 bases; nucleotides outside the gene matches: 11. CDR1 is MNHEY, CDR2 SVGAGI, per germline. The CDR3 region is CASSYSPVTGGRNEQYF. DNA for the CDR3: TGTGCCAGCAGTTACTCCCCGGTGACAGGGGGTCGGAACGAGCAGTACTTC.

This chain joins TRBV12-3 or TRBV12-4 and TRBJ2-2; D tentatively reads TRBD1 or TRBD2 (6 bases each). Trimming pared 6 bases from V and 3 bases from J, leaving 20 bases between. The CDR3 sequence is 17 residues long. The CDR3 here is CASSSKRWGADTGELFF. The CDR3 DNA is TGTGCCAGCAGCTCTAAGAGGTGGGGGGCGGACACCGGGGAGCTGTTTTTT.

The V gene is TRBV15, the J gene TRBJ1-5; D perhaps matches TRBD1 (5 bases). Between the trimmed V and J ends, which lost 0 bases and 5 bases, there was a span of 11 bases. The CDR3 is 15 amino acids. Germline lookup yields CDR1 LNHNV and CDR2 YYDKDF (reference sequence). The CDR3, as DNA: TGTGCCACCAGCAGAGATCCGGACAACCATCAGCCCCAGCATTTT. Translated: CATSRDPDNHQPQHF.

This clonotype came up many times. The chain's CDR3 is CASSPSSREGFYGGYTF. In DNA, the CDR3 is TGTGCCAGCAGCCCTAGTTCTCGCGAGGGGTTCTACGGTGGCTACACCTTC. This chain links TRBV7-8 with TRBJ1-2, with a weak D call TRBD1 (5 bases). Trimming left V 5 bases short and J 7 bases short, with 26 bases between. The CDR3 loop spans 17 amino acids. In germline, CDR1 is SGHVS, CDR2 FQNEAQ.

This clonotype was seen ten or more times. The chain couples TRBV11-3 to TRBJ2-7, with D maybe TRBD2 (6 bases). Germline V gene sequence: CDR1 SGHNT, CDR2 YENEEA. V lost 0 bases to trimming and J lost 1 base, with 10 bases between them. This CDR3 has 15 residues. The CDR3 DNA follows: TGTGCCAGCAGCTTAGAGGGCGGGGTATCCTACGAGCAGTACTTC. Translation gives CASSLEGGVSYEQYF.

This clonotype has just a few counts. The rearrangement joins TRBV11-2 to TRBJ2-2; TRBD1 is a possible D gene (6 bases). The CDR3 extends over 16 amino acids. Deletions cut 5 bases from V and 1 base from J, with 14 bases between. CDR1 SGHAT and CDR2 FQNNGV come from the germline V gene. CDR3 loop: CASSLQGQMNTGELFF. The CDR3 nucleotides read TGTGCCAGCAGCCTCCAAGGACAGATGAACACCGGGGAGCTGTTTTTT.

This clonotype has just a few counts. The chain couples TRBV9 to TRBJ2-7; TRBD1 matches 8 bases. Germline V gene lookup returns CDR1 SGDLS and CDR2 YYNGEE. The CDR3 has 15 residues. With V trimmed by 2 bases and J by 3 bases, 7 bases remained unmatched. The CDR3 DNA is TGTGCCAGCAGCGTCGGACAGGGAGTCGTCTACGAGCAGTACTTC. It specifies CASSVGQGVVYEQYF. Full variable domain (remainder filled in from reference TRBV9 and TRBJ2-7): DSGVTQTPKHLITATGQRVTLRCSPRSGDLSVYWYQQSLDQGLQFLIQYYNGEERAKGNILERFSAQQFPDLHSELNLSSLELGDSALYFCASSVGQGVVYEQYFGPGTRLTVT.

A remark on this clonotype: A read error is possible here, since a much larger clone lies one base away. The V and J genes are TRBV7-9 and TRBJ2-7; D is possibly TRBD1 (6 bases). This CDR3 spans 13 amino acids. V was shortened by 6 bases and J by 5 bases, with 14 bases between the two germline ends. The germline CDR1 and CDR2 sequences are SEHNR and FQNEAQ (reference sequence). DNA for the CDR3: TGTGCCAGCAGTTTCGGACAGCTCCACGAGCAGTACTTC. It yields the protein CASSFGQLHEQYF. Variable domain in full (rest from reference TRBV7-9 and TRBJ2-7): DTGVSQNPRHKITKRGQNVTFRCDPISEHNRLYWYRQTLGQGPEFLTYFQNEAQLEKSRLLSDRFSAERPKGSFSTLEIQRTEQGDSAMYLCASSFGQLHEQYFGPGTRLTVT.

This clonotype has ten or more counts. The rearrangement joins TRBV27 to TRBJ2-7; D is perhaps TRBD1 or TRBD2 (5 bases each). The CDR3 spans 14 residues. The V gene lost 4 bases and the J gene lost 3 bases, with 13 bases spanning the gap. Looked up from germline, CDR1 is MNHEY and CDR2 is SMNVEV (reference sequence). CDR3 in DNA: TGTGCCAGCAGTTCCTCAGGGACCCTCTACGAGCAGTACTTC. Protein: CASSSSGTLYEQYF.

This clonotype was found many times. This chain connects TRBV11-2 to TRBJ2-5, with 10 positions matching TRBD2. V was pared by 0 bases and J by 2 bases, with 15 bases of the junction left unmatched. From germline, CDR1 is SGHAT and CDR2 FQNNGV. There are 20 residues in the CDR3. The CDR3 here is CASSLDLIPRSGGDQETQYF. CDR3 bases: TGTGCCAGCAGCTTAGATCTTATTCCGCGGAGCGGGGGGGATCAAGAGACCCAGTACTTC.

This clonotype was found a few times. The J gene is TRBJ1-2, the V gene TRBV10-3, with D possibly being TRBD1 (5 bases). Germline-derived CDR1 and CDR2 are ENHRY and SYGVKD. Trimming took off 10 bases at V and 4 bases at J, with 22 bases between the two ends. The CDR3 consists of 15 residues. CDR3 sequence (DNA): TGTGCCACCCTCCCGCAGGGCCAGTGGAGCTATGGCTACACCTTC. Its protein product is CATLPQGQWSYGYTF.

This clonotype has a count of ten or more. Likely a read error: the CDR3 ends without its conserved phenylalanine or tryptophan. The DNA is omitted, as the CDR3 cannot be located on it reliably, and the CDR3 follows TCRdb's listing. This sequence joins TRBV29-1 and TRBJ1-1; the table's D gene call, TRBD1, was not cross checked with the DNA. Per germline, CDR1 SQVTM and CDR2 ANQGSEA. The length of the CDR3 is 11 amino acids, counting both ends. Here the CDR3 reads CSVEALAGPFL.

This clonotype was seen ten or more times. Compared with germline, one end of the junction differs, possibly owing to a read error. CDR3 residues: CSARGQYEQYF. CDR3 coding DNA: TGCAGTGCCAGAGGACAGTACGAGCAGTACTTC. The rearrangement links TRBV20-1 to TRBJ2-7; D is perhaps TRBD1 (6 bases). The germline gives CDR1 DFQATT, CDR2 SNEGSKA (reference sequence). The CDR3 is 11 amino acids.

This chain connects TRBV7-2 to TRBJ1-1, with D unresolved. In germline, CDR1 is SGHTA, CDR2 FQGNSA. This CDR3 spans 14 amino acids. V was shortened by 10 bases and J by 0 bases, with 15 bases between the two germline ends. DNA of the CDR3: TGTGCCATCCCAACCGAGGTGTTGAACACTGAAGCTTTCTTT. It is translated as CAIPTEVLNTEAFF.